This TCR beta chain was recorded in a study of blood T cell repertoires in COVID-19 (dated by TCRdb to the early 2020s). Regarding the research as a whole: The collaborator samples originated in the United States, Italy and Spain and spanned the acute and convalescent phases of COVID-19. The material from the prospective study consisted of cDNA or gDNA derived from T cells, B-cell-depleted T cells, or PBMCs. The repertoires were released in a freely available public database intended as a resource for research on the immune response to SARS-CoV-2. The sample metadata nearly always contained a de-identified subject ID, COVID-19 status, age in years and sex. Where available, HLA class I and class II types were obtained from metadata supplied by the sample provider rather than from assay-based typing. Subjects who had been exposed to COVID-19, were actively infected with it, or had recovered from it provided the deeply sampled blood TCRbeta repertoires that made up the dataset. Samples came from the ongoing ImmuneRACE study (first 160 participants) plus 1,254 subjects from 6 global collaborators. The paper's findings and limits, for the study overall: How much clinical and demographic metadata was included differed by source and by participant, and the metadata was provided uncurated.

TCRbeta CDR3 regions were amplified from genomic DNA by means of the immunoSEQ Assay, a bias-controlled multiplex PCR. The study's processing was this. The number of nucleated cells in each sample was estimated from the amplification of reference gene primers within the assay. To quantify the absolute abundance of each unique TCRbeta CDR3 rearrangement, sequence reads were collapsed and filtered. For each sample, productive Simpson clonality was calculated as the square root of Simpson's diversity index over productive rearrangements. TCRdb carries this immuneACCESS record with in-frame sequences only. Its versions omit some clonotypes, under half of them owing to an unresolved V gene in the studies checked, with the rest unexplained. Clone size and V and J calls were adopted from that table, with D and trimming inferred from the DNA. For this sample there are approximately 360,000 clones; approximately 88% appear just once. The ten largest make up 0.95% to 1.5% of the sample.

Germline trimming: 1 base from V, 6 bases from J; junction bases outside gene matches: 13. The CDR1 and CDR2 encoded by the germline V gene (reference sequence) are LGHDT and YNNKEL. From cysteine to phenylalanine, the CDR3 is 19 amino acids long. CDR3 DNA only is kept here, 57 bases in frame from base 1. Collaborating institutions collected whole blood in K2EDTA tubes following their own protocols. Collaborator samples were shipped for TCRbeta analysis as frozen whole blood, isolated PBMCs, or DNA extracted from either sample type. In the case of this clone: The target of this receptor is not known. It has no much larger one-base neighbor in the sample; base qualities were not kept.

This receptor chain uses TRBV3-1 (or the pseudogene TRBV3-2) and TRBJ2-1, with 12 central nucleotides matching TRBD2. This clonotype originated in a man between 40 and 49 years old with acute or convalescent COVID-19. Sequences were obtained from peripheral blood. For the CDR3, the sequence is CASSQVWTSGVRPPNEQFF. The nucleotide sequence reads as follows: TGTGCCAGCAGCCAAGTGTGGACTAGCGGGGTTAGGCCCCCCAATGAGCAGTTCTTC.